This is a list of T cell receptor beta chains from one sample in a study of blood T cell repertoires in COVID-19. Profiling relied on immunoSEQ multiplex PCR, and the TCRdb table lists in-frame clones only, not all of them. The sample consists of around 180,000 clones, around 89% of them appearing once. Sequenced material: peripheral blood. These receptors all stem from a woman under 40 with acute or convalescent COVID-19. The CDR3 runs from the conserved cysteine through the conserved F or W. A D gene is named only where the DNA matches it firmly. Size tells how often a clone was seen (once, few, many) or the class of an expanded clone, and some rows leave it out.

clone size,D gene,V gene,J gene,CDR3 protein,CDR3 DNA
NA,TRBD1,TRBV3-1/TRBV3-2,TRBJ2-3,CASSPYRGDTQYF,TGTGCCAGCAGCCCCTACAGGGGAGATACGCAGTATTTT
once,NA,TRBV28,TRBJ2-1,CASSWVWAGSEQFF,TGTGCCAGCAGTTGGGTCTGGGCTGGATCTGAGCAGTTCTTC
NA,NA,TRBV2,TRBJ1-2,CASSELYGYTF,TGTGCCAGCAGTGAACTCTATGGCTACACCTTC
NA,NA,TRBV30,TRBJ2-5,CAWSQGLTETQYF,TGTGCCTGGAGCCAGGGACTGACAGAAACCCAGTACTTC
once,NA,TRBV11-3,TRBJ2-4,CASSLASGIQYF,TGTGCCAGCAGCTTAGCGTCCGGTATTCAGTACTTC
NA,NA,TRBV11-2,TRBJ2-2,CASSLEGLAGLGLVAGELFF,TGTGCCAGCAGCTTAGAGGGGTTGGCGGGGTTGGGCCTTGTGGCCGGGGAGCTGTTTTTT
NA,NA,TRBV5-4,TRBJ2-2,CASRVRDSGLTGELFF,TGTGCCAGCAGGGTTCGGGACTCGGGCCTCACCGGGGAGCTGTTTTTT
NA,TRBD1,TRBV24-1,TRBJ1-1,CATSETGGQYTEAFF,TGTGCCACCAGTGAAACAGGGGGACAATACACTGAAGCTTTCTTT
NA,NA,TRBV27,TRBJ1-6,CASSLARGGYNSPLHF,TGTGCCAGCAGTTTAGCCCGGGGGGGGTATAATTCACCCCTCCACTTT
NA,TRBD1,TRBV5-1,TRBJ2-2,CASTRTGAGELFF,TGCGCCAGCACCCGGACAGGGGCCGGGGAGCTGTTTTTT
NA,NA,TRBV5-1,TRBJ2-5,CASSLEPGIMVTQYF,TGCGCCAGCAGCTTGGAACCAGGGATAATGGTGACCCAGTACTTC
NA,TRBD1,TRBV28,TRBJ1-1,CASSWTGGYTEAFF,TGTGCCAGCAGTTGGACAGGCGGTTACACTGAAGCTTTCTTT
NA,NA,TRBV6-1,TRBJ1-5,CASSEYSGNQPQHF,TGTGCCAGCAGTGAGTATAGTGGCAATCAGCCCCAGCATTTT
NA,NA,TRBV27,TRBJ1-2,CASSITASNYGYTF,TGTGCCAGCAGCATTACAGCATCCAACTATGGCTACACCTTC
NA,NA,TRBV7-2,TRBJ1-6,CASSPAGPNSPLHF,TGTGCCAGCAGCCCCGCGGGCCCAAATTCACCCCTCCACTTT
NA,NA,TRBV5-6,TRBJ2-1,CASSLGHKSNEQFF,TGTGCCAGCAGCTTAGGACATAAGAGCAATGAGCAGTTCTTC
NA,NA,TRBV28,TRBJ2-7,CASRPPDGDSHF,TGTGCCAGCAGACCGCCCGACGGGGACTCTCACTTC
NA,TRBD2,TRBV6-5,TRBJ2-7,CASTGRPGGPAEQYF,TGTGCCAGCACTGGGCGACCGGGAGGGCCGGCCGAGCAGTACTTC
once,TRBD1,TRBV24-1,TRBJ2-5,CATSKRGRETQYF,TGTGCCACCAGTAAGAGGGGGCGAGAGACCCAGTACTTC
NA,NA,TRBV7-9,TRBJ1-2,CASSPQAGGRGYTF,TGTGCCAGCAGCCCCCAGGCGGGGGGCCGTGGCTACACCTTC
few,TRBD1,TRBV3-1/TRBV3-2,TRBJ1-2,CASSQDPGTGYGYTF,TGTGCCAGCAGCCAAGACCCCGGGACAGGTTATGGCTACACCTTC
NA,TRBD1,TRBV28,TRBJ1-5,CASRRTGGTNQPQHF,TGTGCCAGCAGGAGAACAGGGGGCACAAATCAGCCCCAGCATTTT